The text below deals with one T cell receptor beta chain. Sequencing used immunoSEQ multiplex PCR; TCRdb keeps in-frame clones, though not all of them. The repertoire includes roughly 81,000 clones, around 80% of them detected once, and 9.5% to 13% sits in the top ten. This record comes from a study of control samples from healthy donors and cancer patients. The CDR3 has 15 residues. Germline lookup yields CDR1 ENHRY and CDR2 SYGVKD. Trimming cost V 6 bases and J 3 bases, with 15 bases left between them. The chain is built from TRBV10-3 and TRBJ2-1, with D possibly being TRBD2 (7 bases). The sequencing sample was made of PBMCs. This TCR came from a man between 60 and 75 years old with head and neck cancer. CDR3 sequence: CAIRSGGRNYNEQFF. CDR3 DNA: TGTGCCATCAGGTCCGGGGGGCGCAACTACAATGAGCAGTTCTTC.